This TCR beta chain is drawn from a study of PD-1 blockade in mismatch repair-deficient tumors. A remark on this clone: Its target is unknown.

Time point noted: approximately nine-day in vitro stimulation with candidate neoantigen peptide 4. Assay: immunoSEQ multiplex PCR; the TCRdb copy retains only in-frame clones and omits some. The table records roughly 14,000 clones, under 90% of them present only once. In germline, CDR1 is LNHDA, CDR2 SQIVND (reference sequence). Trimming pared 6 bases from V and 4 bases from J, leaving 21 bases between. This CDR3 has 16 residues. The V call is TRBV19, the J call TRBJ1-2, with D perhaps TRBD1 (5 bases). The clonotype was recovered from an adult with mismatch repair-deficient cancer. The input for sequencing was cells cultured in vitro, taken from a patient treated with pembrolizumab. The CDR3 DNA is TGTGCCAGTAGCCTTTCGGGGCAGGGATGGAGCTATGGCTACACCTTC. This codes for CASSLSGQGWSYGYTF.